This T cell receptor (beta chain) was identified in a study of T cells in Graves' hyperthyroidism and ophthalmopathy. The investigators amplified TCR beta CDR3 regions from RNA transcripts. HTBI primers drove first-round RT-PCR of the TCR CDR3. MiXCR was run by TCRdb on the multiplex PCR reads, yielding one entry per CDR3 protein. This sample has 550,000 to 600,000 distinct CDR3 sequences, with 14% found just once. Sequencing was carried out using blood. The source of this sequence is a woman aged 18 to 35 with Graves' ophthalmopathy.

The CDR3 loop reads CASSLVGRETQYF. The CDR3 DNA follows: TGTGCCAGCAGCTTAGTGGGCCGAGAGACCCAGTACTTC. The V gene is TRBV11-2, the J gene TRBJ2-5; D remains ambiguous. The V and J ends lost 1 base and 4 bases respectively, with 7 bases between them. The CDR3 contains 13 residues. The germline CDR1 and CDR2 sequences are SGHAT and FQNNGV. Drawing the rest from reference TRBV11-2 and TRBJ2-5, the complete variable domain is EAGVAQSPRYKIIEKRQSVAFWCNPISGHATLYWYQQILGQGPKLLIQFQNNGVVDDSQLPKDRFSAERLKGVDSTLKIQPAKLEDSAVYLCASSLVGRETQYFGPGTRLLVL.